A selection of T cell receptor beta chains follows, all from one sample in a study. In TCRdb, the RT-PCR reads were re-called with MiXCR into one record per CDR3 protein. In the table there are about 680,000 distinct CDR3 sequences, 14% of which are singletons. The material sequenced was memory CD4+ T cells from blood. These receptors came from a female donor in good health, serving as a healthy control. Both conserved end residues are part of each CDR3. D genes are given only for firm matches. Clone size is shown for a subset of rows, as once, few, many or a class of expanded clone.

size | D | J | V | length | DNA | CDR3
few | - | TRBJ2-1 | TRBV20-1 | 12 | TGCAGTGCTAGAGATCAGGGGACTGAGCAGTTCTTC | CSARDQGTEQFF
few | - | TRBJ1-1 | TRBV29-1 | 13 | TGCAGCGTTGAAAAAGGGGAAGGGTTTGAAGCTTTCTTT | CSVEKGEGFEAFF
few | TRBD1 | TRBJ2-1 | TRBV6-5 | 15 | TGTGCCAGCAGTTACGACAGGGGTTCGTACAATGAGCAGTTCTTC | CASSYDRGSYNEQFF
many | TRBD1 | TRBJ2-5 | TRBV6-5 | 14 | TGTGCCAGCAGAGGACAGGGGGCTGGAGAGACCCAGTACTTC | CASRGQGAGETQYF
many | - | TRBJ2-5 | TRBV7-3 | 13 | TGTGCCAGCAGCTCAAACATGGGGGAGACCCAGTACTTC | CASSSNMGETQYF
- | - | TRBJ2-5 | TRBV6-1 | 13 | TGTGCCAGCAGGATAAAGGCCCAGTGGACCCAGTACTTC | CASRIKAQWTQYF
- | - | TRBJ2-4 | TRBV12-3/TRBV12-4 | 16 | TGTGCCAGCAGACCGCGGGACAGCCTGGCCAAAAACATTCAGTACTTC | CASRPRDSLAKNIQYF
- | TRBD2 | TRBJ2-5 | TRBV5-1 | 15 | TGCGCCAGCAGCTTAGGAGCGGGAATGAGAGAGACCCAGTACTTC | CASSLGAGMRETQYF
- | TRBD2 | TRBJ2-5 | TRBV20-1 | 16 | TGCAGTGCTAGAGATCAGCTAGCGGGGGGCTCGGAGACCCAGTACTTC | CSARDQLAGGSETQYF
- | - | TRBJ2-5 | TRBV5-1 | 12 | TGCGCCAGCAGAGAGGGAGAGGAGACCCAGTACTTC | CASREGEETQYF
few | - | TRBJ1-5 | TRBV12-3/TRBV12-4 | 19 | TGTGCCAGCAGTTTTCTTTCGGGGGTCCCCCAAAGAAGCAATCAGCCCCAGCATTTT | CASSFLSGVPQRSNQPQHF
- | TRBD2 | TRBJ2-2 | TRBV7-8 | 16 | TGTGCCATCAGCCGAGGGACTAGCGGAGGAACCGGGGAGCTGTTTTTT | CAISRGTSGGTGELFF
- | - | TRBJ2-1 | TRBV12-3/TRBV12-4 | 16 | TGTGCCAGCAGTTTTAGGTCGGGAAACTCCTACAATGAGCAGTTCTTC | CASSFRSGNSYNEQFF
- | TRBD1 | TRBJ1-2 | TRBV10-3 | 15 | TGTGCCATCAGTGGCGGGACAGGGGTAAACTATGGCTACACCTTC | CAISGGTGVNYGYTF
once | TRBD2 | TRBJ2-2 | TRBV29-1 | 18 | TGCAGCGTTGGGACAGGACTAGCGGGAGGGTTTAACACCGGGGAGCTGTTTTTT | CSVGTGLAGGFNTGELFF
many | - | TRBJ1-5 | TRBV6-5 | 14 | TGTGCCAGCAGTTATAATCGGGGGGCTCAGCCCCAGCATTTT | CASSYNRGAQPQHF
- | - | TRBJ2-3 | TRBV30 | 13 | TGTGCCTGGAGTGTACAGCAGCAAGATACGCAGTATTTT | CAWSVQQQDTQYF
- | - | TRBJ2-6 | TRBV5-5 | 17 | TGTGCCAGCAGCCGAAACCCAGGGGCCTCTGGGGCCAACGTCCTGACTTTC | CASSRNPGASGANVLTF
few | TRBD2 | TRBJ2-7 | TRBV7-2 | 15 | TGTGCCAGCAGCCGAACTAGCGGCTCCTATACCGAGCAGTACTTC | CASSRTSGSYTEQYF
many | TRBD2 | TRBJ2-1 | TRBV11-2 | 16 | TGTGCCAGCAGCTTAGATCGGGCTAGCGGGATCAATGAGCAGTTCTTC | CASSLDRASGINEQFF
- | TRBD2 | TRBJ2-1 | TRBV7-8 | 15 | TGTGCCAGCAGCAATGGACTAGCGGGACGCAATGAGCAGTTCTTC | CASSNGLAGRNEQFF
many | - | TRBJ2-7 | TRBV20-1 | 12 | TGCAGTGCTAGACCGGACGTATACGAGCAGTACTTC | CSARPDVYEQYF
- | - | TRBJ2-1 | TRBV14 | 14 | TGTGCCAGCAGCCAAGGGAACGGTTACAATGAGCAGTTCTTC | CASSQGNGYNEQFF
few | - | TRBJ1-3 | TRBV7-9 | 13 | TGTGCCAGCAGCGAAGGGGCAGGAAACACCATATATTTT | CASSEGAGNTIYF
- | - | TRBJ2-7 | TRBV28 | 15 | TGTGCCAGCCTCCGCATGGGGCAGGGAAACTACGAGCAGTACTTC | CASLRMGQGNYEQYF
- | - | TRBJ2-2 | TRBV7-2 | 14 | TGTGCCAGCAGCTTAGACGGGGCCTCGTCGGAGCTGTTTTTT | CASSLDGASSELFF
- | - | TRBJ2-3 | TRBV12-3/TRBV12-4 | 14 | TGTGCCAGCAGTTTCTGGCGGATCACAGATACGCAGTATTTT | CASSFWRITDTQYF